The sequence of this T cell receptor (beta chain) was determined in a study of regulatory T cells in long-lasting Graves disease. The study's findings and limits: When disease was persistent, TRBV28, TRBJ1-2 and TRBJ2-5 were the favored segments.

Time point reported: newly diagnosed GD, antithyroid drugs for less than 3 months. With RNA extracted from PBMCs as input, the TCR library was made. Researchers made TCR beta libraries by using iRepertoire HTBI primers and running Arm-PCR on CDR3 regions. TCRdb re-called the multiplex PCR reads through MiXCR, storing one row per CDR3 protein. The data hold 400,000 to 500,000 distinct CDR3 sequences, with about 16% observed a single time. This clonotype occurred many times. The antigen remains unidentified. Trimming at V came to 1 base and at J to 3 bases, leaving 3 bases not matched to a gene. CDR1 and CDR2 (germline): DFQATT, SNEGSKA (reference sequence). There are 14 residues in the CDR3. This sample also appeared in a second study, on T cells in Graves' hyperthyroidism and ophthalmopathy.

The sequence derives from a woman aged 18-35 years with Graves disease. Sequenced material: peripheral blood mononuclear cells (PBMCs), taken at new diagnosis, from a patient treated with antithyroid drugs. The gene calls are TRBV20-1 and TRBJ1-5; 7 bases align to TRBD1. The CDR3 sequence is CSARGQGDNQPQHF. CDR3 nucleotide sequence: TGCAGTGCTAGAGGTCAGGGGGACAATCAGCCCCAGCATTTT.